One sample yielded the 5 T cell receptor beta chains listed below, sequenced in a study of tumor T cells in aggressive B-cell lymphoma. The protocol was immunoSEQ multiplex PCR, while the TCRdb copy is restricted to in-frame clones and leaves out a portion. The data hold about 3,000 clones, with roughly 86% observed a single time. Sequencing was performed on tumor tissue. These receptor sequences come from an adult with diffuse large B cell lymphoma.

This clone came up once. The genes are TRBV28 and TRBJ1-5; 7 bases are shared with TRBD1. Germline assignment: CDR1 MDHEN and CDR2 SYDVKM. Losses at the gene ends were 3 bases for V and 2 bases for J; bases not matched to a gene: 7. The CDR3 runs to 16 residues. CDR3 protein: CASSLPTGVRNQPQHF. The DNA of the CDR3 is TGTGCCAGCAGTTTGCCCACAGGGGTTCGCAATCAGCCCCAGCATTTT.

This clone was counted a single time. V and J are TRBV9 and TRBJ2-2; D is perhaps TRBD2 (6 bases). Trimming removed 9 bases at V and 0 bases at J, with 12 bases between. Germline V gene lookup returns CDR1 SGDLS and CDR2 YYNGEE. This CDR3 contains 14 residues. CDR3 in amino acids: CATMGEANTGELFF. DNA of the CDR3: TGTGCCACCATGGGGGAGGCGAACACCGGGGAGCTGTTTTTT.

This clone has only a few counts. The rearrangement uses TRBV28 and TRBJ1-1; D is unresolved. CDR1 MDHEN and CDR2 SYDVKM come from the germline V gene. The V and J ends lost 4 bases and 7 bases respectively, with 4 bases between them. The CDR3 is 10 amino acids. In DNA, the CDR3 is TGTGCCAGCAGTTACGGTGAAGCTTTCTTT. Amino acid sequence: CASSYGEAFF. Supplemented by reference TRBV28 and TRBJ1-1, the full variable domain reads DVKVTQSSRYLVKRTGEKVFLECVQDMDHENMFWYRQDPGLGLRLIYFSYDVKMKEKGDIPEGYSVSREKKERFSLILESASTNQTSMYLCASSYGEAFFGQGTRLTVV.

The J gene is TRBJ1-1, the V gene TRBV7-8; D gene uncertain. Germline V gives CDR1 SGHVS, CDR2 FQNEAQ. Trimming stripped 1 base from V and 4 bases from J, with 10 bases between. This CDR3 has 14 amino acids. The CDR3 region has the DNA TGTGCCAGCAGCTTAGAGACTCTGAGCACTGAAGCTTTCTTT. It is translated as CASSLETLSTEAFF.

The CDR3 spells CATSRGTMYEQYF. CDR3 bases: TGTGCCACCAGTAGGGGGACTATGTACGAGCAGTACTTC. This chain links TRBV15 with TRBJ2-7; a possible D gene is TRBD2 (7 bases). The ends were cut back, 6 bases at V and 4 bases at J, with 13 bases in the middle. The CDR3 has 13 residues. Per the germline V gene, CDR1 is LNHNV and CDR2 is YYDKDF (reference sequence).